These 17 T cell receptor beta chains share one sample of origin, sequenced in a study of T cells after yellow fever vaccination. TCRdb itself ran the 5' RACE reads through MiXCR, one entry per CDR3 protein. Of some 120,000 distinct CDR3 sequences detected, 13% to 15% appear once; the ten largest clones hold approximately 39%. The material was CD8+ T cells sorted from PBMCs, obtained 5 days after the yellow fever booster vaccination. Receptors were obtained from a young man who received the YFV17D yellow fever vaccine.

The chain combines TRBV5-1 with TRBJ2-7; D possibly corresponds to TRBD2 (5 bases). Trimming took off 1 base at V and 5 bases at J, with 13 bases between the two ends. The CDR3 loop spans 14 amino acids. Germline V lookup: CDR1 SGHRS, CDR2 YFSETQ. The CDR3 is CASSLTRDPNEQYF. For the CDR3, the DNA is TGCGCCAGCAGCTTGACGAGGGATCCGAACGAGCAGTACTTC.

The chain employs TRBV12-3 or TRBV12-4 and TRBJ1-4, with 7 bases identical to TRBD1. This CDR3 has 15 residues. The V and J ends lost 6 bases and 5 bases, in that order; junction bases with no gene match: 9. In DNA, the CDR3 is TGTGCCAGCAGGAAACACGGGACAGTAAATGAAAAACTGTTTTTT. Amino acid sequence: CASRKHGTVNEKLFF.

The rearrangement uses TRBV19 and TRBJ2-1; TRBD2 agrees at 9 bases. In germline, CDR1 is LNHDA, CDR2 SQIVND (reference sequence). There are 15 residues in the CDR3. J was trimmed by 4 bases and V by 3 bases; bases with no gene match: 4. CDR3 DNA sequence: TGTGCCAGTAGTATTTCTAGCGGGGATTACAATGAGCAGTTCTTC. Its protein is CASSISSGDYNEQFF.

This clonotype was detected a few times. The chain has TRBV6-2 or TRBV6-3 and TRBJ2-1, with D tentatively TRBD1 or TRBD2 (5 bases each). V gave up 1 base and J gave up 8 bases, with 12 bases separating them. This CDR3 is 14 amino acids long. In germline, CDR1 is MNHEY, CDR2 SVGEGT. This CDR3 is CASSYWEKGDEQFF. The CDR3 DNA sequence: TGTGCCAGCAGTTACTGGGAGAAAGGGGATGAGCAGTTCTTC.

The table lists this clonotype with a few counts. The CDR3 DNA follows: TGTGCCAGCAGCCAAGAGGGGCCAGGGAATCAGCCCCAGCATTTT. Its translation is CASSQEGPGNQPQHF. The chain links TRBV4-2 to TRBJ1-5; maybe TRBD1 (5 bases). Germline CDR1 and CDR2: LGHNA and YNFKEQ. The CDR3 length is 15 residues. V lost 0 bases and J lost 4, with 10 bases in between.

The chain couples TRBV7-9 to TRBJ2-3; D may be TRBD2 (5 bases). The CDR3 consists of 14 residues. Trimming stripped 4 bases from V and 5 bases from J, with 13 bases between. Germline lookup yields CDR1 SEHNR and CDR2 FQNEAQ (reference sequence). The CDR3 DNA follows: TGTGCCAGCAGCTCTACTAGTCTGATAGATACGCAGTATTTT. Encoded protein: CASSSTSLIDTQYF.

Only a few counts were recorded for this clonotype. V usage is TRBV7-9 and J usage is TRBJ2-1; TRBD2 aligns across 14 bases. This CDR3 comprises 14 residues. V dropped 5 bases and J dropped 8; count of bases not matched to a gene: 2. Germline CDR1 reads SEHNR; CDR2 reads FQNEAQ (reference sequence). CDR3: CASSGTSGGYEQFF. In nucleotides, the CDR3 is TGTGCCAGCAGCGGGACTAGCGGGGGCTATGAGCAGTTCTTC.

Remarks on this clonotype: In this CDR3 the conserved last residue, phenylalanine or tryptophan, is missing, so a read error is likely. V and J are TRBV5-1 and TRBJ1-2; 9 nucleotides line up with TRBD1. V was clipped by 3 bases and J by 8 bases; unmatched bases: 11. Germline V gene lookup returns CDR1 SGHRS and CDR2 YFSETQ. The CDR3 has 15 amino acids. The CDR3 protein is CASSSGGGTGTGYTL. The CDR3 DNA reads TGCGCCAGCAGCTCAGGCGGTGGGACAGGGACAGGCTACACCCTC.

The CDR3 region has the DNA TGTGCCAGCAGCGTAGTCGGACTAGGCGGGGAAAACAATGAGCAGTTCTTC. Its translation is CASSVVGLGGENNEQFF. The chain combines TRBV7-9 with TRBJ2-1, with TRBD2 matching 7 bases. The CDR3 is 17 amino acids. Germline V gene data show CDR1 as SEHNR and CDR2 as FQNEAQ (reference sequence). V lost 5 bases to trimming and J lost 5 bases; unmatched junction nucleotides: 15.

There are a few counts of this clonotype. V gene TRBV3-2 combines with J gene TRBJ2-2; the table's D call of TRBD2 was not tested on the DNA. TRBV3-2 is a recognized pseudogene. The CDR3 loop spans 16 amino acids. The CDR3 region is CARHLRGTVNTGELFF. The CDR3, as DNA: TGTGCCAGACATTTACGGGGGACTGTGAACACCGGGGAGCTGTTTTTT.

This clonotype was recorded a few times. V usage is TRBV29-1 and J usage is TRBJ2-5; D is unresolved. Germline CDR1 and CDR2: SQVTM and ANQGSEA. This CDR3 region has 13 residues. V was cut by 7 bases and J by 1 base, with 13 bases left in between. CDR3 region: CSGSARIQETQYF. The CDR3 DNA follows: TGCAGCGGTTCCGCCCGGATCCAAGAGACCCAGTACTTC.

This clonotype was observed at least ten times. This chain connects TRBV27 to TRBJ2-1; unclear D gene. Per germline, CDR1 MNHEY and CDR2 SMNVEV (reference sequence). The V end lost 6 bases, the J end lost 8 bases, and 14 bases lay between the germline ends. This CDR3 contains 13 residues. CDR3 in amino acids: CASSPEVVDEQFF. CDR3 bases: TGTGCCAGCAGCCCCGAAGTCGTCGATGAGCAGTTCTTC.

This clonotype was counted only a few times. This chain joins TRBV6-2 or TRBV6-3 and TRBJ2-1, with D possibly matching TRBD1 (5 bases). V was shortened by 7 bases and J by 2 bases, with 18 bases between the two germline ends. The CDR3 extends over 16 amino acids. Germline V lookup: CDR1 MNHEY, CDR2 SVGEGT. Written as DNA, the CDR3 is TGTGCCAGCATACCAATAGGGGCAGGGACCTACAATGAGCAGTTCTTC. Amino acids: CASIPIGAGTYNEQFF.

This clonotype was observed a handful of times. This rearrangement joins TRBV2 to TRBJ2-1, with D perhaps being TRBD1 or TRBD2 (5 bases each). The CDR3 contains 15 residues. V was shortened by 5 bases and J by 10 bases, with 21 bases between the two germline ends. Germline V gene lookup returns CDR1 SNHLY and CDR2 FYNNEI. The CDR3 coding sequence is TGTGCCAGCAGTCCCCCCCGGGACCCTTTTCTGGAGCAGTTCTTC. This sequence encodes CASSPPRDPFLEQFF.

This clonotype was seen more than once but under ten times. This chain joins TRBV7-9 and TRBJ1-6; no clear D gene. Germline CDR1 and CDR2: SEHNR and FQNEAQ (reference sequence). The CDR3 length is 15 residues. Between the trimmed V and J ends, which lost 1 base and 10 bases, there was a span of 14 bases. The CDR3 protein is CASSLVMGAGSPLHF. For the CDR3, the DNA is TGTGCCAGCAGCTTAGTCATGGGAGCAGGATCACCCCTCCACTTT.

This chain connects TRBV6-5 to TRBJ2-1, with 7 bases aligning to TRBD2. The V gene end was trimmed by 0 bases and the J gene end by 9 bases; junction bases not matched to a gene: 5. CDR1 and CDR2 from the germline V gene are MNHEY and SVGAGI. CDR3 length: 14 amino acids. In nucleotides, the CDR3 is TGTGCCAGCAGTTACTCACCGGGGGGTGTTGAGCAGTTCTTC. This sequence encodes CASSYSPGGVEQFF.

This chain uses TRBV13 with TRBJ2-3, with 7 bases identical to TRBD2. Losses at the gene ends were 4 bases for V and 6 bases for J; bases not matched to a gene: 13. Germline V gene data show CDR1 as PRHDT and CDR2 as FYEKMQ (reference sequence). This CDR3 region has 16 residues. The CDR3 loop reads CASSSAYRTSADTQYF. The CDR3 coding sequence is TGTGCCAGCAGCTCCGCATATCGTACTAGCGCCGATACGCAGTATTTT.